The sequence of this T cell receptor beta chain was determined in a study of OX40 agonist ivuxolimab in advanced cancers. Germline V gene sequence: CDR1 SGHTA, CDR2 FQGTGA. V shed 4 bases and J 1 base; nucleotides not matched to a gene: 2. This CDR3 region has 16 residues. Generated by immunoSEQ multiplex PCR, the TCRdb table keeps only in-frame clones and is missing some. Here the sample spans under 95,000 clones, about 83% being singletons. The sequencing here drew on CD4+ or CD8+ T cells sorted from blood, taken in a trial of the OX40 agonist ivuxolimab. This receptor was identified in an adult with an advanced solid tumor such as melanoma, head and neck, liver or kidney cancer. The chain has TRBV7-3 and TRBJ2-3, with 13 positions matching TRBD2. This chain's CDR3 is CASSSGLAGGTDTQYF. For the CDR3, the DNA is TGTGCCAGCAGCTCCGGACTAGCGGGGGGCACAGATACGCAGTATTTT.